The clone carrying this TCR beta chain showed up just a few times. This sample is part of a study of regulatory T cells in long-lasting Graves disease. Looking at the study overall: Positivity for TSH receptor antibodies plus over 5 years of antithyroid drugs meant persistent Graves' disease.

Investigators prepared the TCR beta libraries by applying iRepertoire HTBI primers and Arm-PCR of CDR3 regions. Per the original methods: Spanning all samples, the identified segments comprised around 62 TRBV and around 15 TRBJ. Via MiXCR, TCRdb re-called the multiplex PCR reads, giving one row per CDR3 protein. The V and J calls and clone size are TCRdb's, not the authors'. Among about 660,000 distinct CDR3 sequences listed, 30% were seen once. The V and J ends lost 2 bases and 4 bases respectively, with 14 bases between them. Germline assignment: CDR1 LGHDT and CDR2 YNNKEL (reference sequence). The CDR3 sequence is 15 residues long. Time point defined: persistent/refractory GD, antithyroid drugs over 5 years with positive TRAb. There was RNA extracted from PBMCs, and the TCR library was made from it.

The gene calls are TRBV3-1 and TRBJ1-2, with D hard to call. The material sequenced was peripheral blood mononuclear cells (PBMCs), taken when the disease was refractory, from a patient treated with antithyroid drugs. This TCR derives from a female donor with Graves disease. CDR3 amino acids: CASSQTPDFPYGYTF. CDR3 sequence (DNA): TGTGCCAGCAGCCAAACTCCTGACTTTCCCTATGGCTACACCTTC.